The 10 T cell receptor beta chains below were found in one sample sequenced in a study of cytomegalovirus exposure and HLA in healthy donors. PCR involved 60 Vbeta and 13 Jbeta primers. Method: immunoSEQ multiplex PCR; TCRdb's copy keeps in-frame clones and lacks some. This table has 210,000 or so clones, over 65% appearing once. Sequenced: PBMCs. These receptors were collected from a man between 18 and 35 years old in good health and CMV-seronegative.

This clone was found a few times. The J gene is TRBJ2-7, the V gene TRBV5-1; D might be TRBD2 (5 bases). Deletions cut 4 bases from V and 3 bases from J, with 14 bases between. CDR1 SGHRS and CDR2 YFSETQ come from the germline V gene. This CDR3 is built from 14 residues. The CDR3: CASSPGLSRYEQYF. The CDR3 DNA follows: TGCGCCAGCAGCCCCGGACTGTCACGCTACGAGCAGTACTTC.

The V and J genes are TRBV19 and TRBJ1-1; D is perhaps TRBD1 (5 bases). The V and J ends lost 6 bases and 3 bases respectively, with 14 bases between them. The germline V gene has CDR1 LNHDA and CDR2 SQIVND (reference sequence). The CDR3 is 14 amino acids. In DNA form, the CDR3 reads TGTGCCAGTAGGGGGCAGGACGGTGACACTGAAGCTTTCTTT. This sequence encodes CASRGQDGDTEAFF.

In DNA form, the CDR3 reads TGTGCCAGCAGCCCTTCACTAGCGGGAGAGTGGAATGAGCAGTTCTTC. Protein product: CASSPSLAGEWNEQFF. This chain joins TRBV7-9 and TRBJ2-1; TRBD2 matches at 11 bases. V lost 5 bases, J lost 7 bases, and 10 bases stayed unmatched. CDR1 and CDR2 (germline): SEHNR, FQNEAQ (reference sequence). The CDR3 sequence is 16 residues long.

The chain is built from TRBV7-3 and TRBJ1-2; the D gene is possibly TRBD1 (5 bases). The ends were cut back, 2 bases at V and 2 bases at J, with 9 bases in the middle. This CDR3 comprises 14 residues. The germline V gene encodes CDR1 SGHTA and CDR2 FQGTGA. The chain's CDR3 is CASSLGAGNYGYTF. The CDR3 nucleotides read TGTGCCAGCAGCTTAGGGGCAGGGAACTATGGCTACACCTTC.

V usage is TRBV2 and J usage is TRBJ2-1, with D possibly matching TRBD2 (5 bases). With 6 bases removed from V and 3 bases from J, the gap between germline ends came to 15 bases. Germline V lookup: CDR1 SNHLY, CDR2 FYNNEI. The CDR3 sequence is 15 residues long. The CDR3 nucleotides are TGTGCCAGCAGAGCAACATCCGGGATCTACAATGAGCAGTTCTTC. It encodes CASRATSGIYNEQFF. Using reference TRBV2 and TRBJ2-1 for the parts outside the CDR3, the full variable domain is EPEVTQTPSHQVTQMGQEVILRCVPISNHLYFYWYRQILGQKVEFLVSFYNNEISEKSEIFDDQFSVERPDGSNFTLKIRSTKLEDSAMYFCASRATSGIYNEQFFGPGTRLTVL.

The chain joins TRBV11-2 to TRBJ2-1; 10 nucleotides line up with TRBD1. The CDR3 length is 16 residues. The germline gives CDR1 SGHAT, CDR2 FQNNGV. Trimming removed 4 bases from V and 3 bases from J; junction bases left unmatched: 6. CDR3 in DNA: TGTGCCAGCAGCTCCGCCGGGACAGGGGTCTACAATGAGCAGTTCTTC. It is translated as CASSSAGTGVYNEQFF.

The chain uses TRBV27 and TRBJ2-3; 7 bases agree with TRBD1. This CDR3 contains 17 residues. V shed 1 base, J shed 5 bases, and the junction held 12 bases outside the gene matches. Germline V gene lookup returns CDR1 MNHEY and CDR2 SMNVEV (reference sequence). In nucleotides, the CDR3 is TGTGCCAGCAGTTTATTCGAGGGGGCCGACGGGTTAGATACGCAGTATTTT. It codes for CASSLFEGADGLDTQYF.

The rearrangement joins TRBV28 to TRBJ1-5, with 7 nucleotides matching TRBD1. V was clipped by 6 bases and J by 6 bases; unmatched bases: 5. CDR1 is MDHEN, CDR2 SYDVKM, per germline. CDR3 length equals 13 residues. CDR3 loop: CASRIQGSQPQHF. In nucleotides, the CDR3 is TGTGCCAGCAGGATACAGGGGAGTCAGCCCCAGCATTTT. Looking up the rest from reference TRBV28 and TRBJ1-5 gives the full variable domain: DVKVTQSSRYLVKRTGEKVFLECVQDMDHENMFWYRQDPGLGLRLIYFSYDVKMKEKGDIPEGYSVSREKKERFSLILESASTNQTSMYLCASRIQGSQPQHFGDGTRLSIL.

This rearrangement joins TRBV30 to TRBJ1-4, with 7 bases matching TRBD1. The junction had 4 bases not matched to a gene; V was cut back by 5 bases and J by 4 bases. The CDR3 consists of 13 residues. CDR1 is GTSNPN and CDR2 is SVGIG in the germline V gene (reference sequence). CDR3 loop: CAWDRAVNEKLFF. The CDR3 DNA reads TGTGCCTGGGACAGGGCAGTTAATGAAAAACTGTTTTTT. Complete variable domain (other parts from reference TRBV30 and TRBJ1-4): SQTIHQWPATLVQPVGSPLSLECTVEGTSNPNLYWYRQAAGRGLQLLFYSVGIGQISSEVPQNLSASRPQDRQFILSSKKLLLSDSGFYLCAWDRAVNEKLFFGSGTQLSVL.

This clone was seen once. This sample includes further DNA sequences coding for the same CDR3. The chain carries TRBV4-1 and TRBJ1-1; D remains unclear. This CDR3 has 14 amino acids. V was clipped by 0 bases and J by 0 bases, with 5 bases between them. Germline CDR1 reads MGHRA; CDR2 reads YSYEKL. The CDR3 spells CASSQEAVNTEAFF. The DNA of the CDR3 is TGCGCCAGCAGCCAAGAGGCCGTGAACACTGAAGCTTTCTTT.